This entry is about one TCR beta chain. Its antigen is still unknown. Base quality data are lacking; no much larger clone is found one base away. The entry originates in a study of OX40 agonist ivuxolimab in advanced cancers. With respect to the entire study: Ivuxolimab was an agonistic, fully human IgG2 monoclonal antibody directed against OX40 (CD134), a costimulatory receptor. Of the roughly 51 patients in dose escalation, 19 had hepatocellular carcinoma, about 15 had melanoma, 9 had renal cell carcinoma and 9 had head and neck cancer. Intravenous ivuxolimab was administered to patients every 2 weeks at six dose levels: 0.01, 0.1, 0.3, 1.5, 3 and 10 mg/kg. Peripheral TCRbeta sequencing aimed to test whether ivuxolimab altered TCR sequence diversity and caused clonal T-cell expansion. Partial responses occurred in three dose-escalation patients: two with cutaneous melanoma and one with hepatocellular carcinoma. The dose-escalation cohort was over 70% male with a mean age of roughly 60 years, ranging from roughly 20 to 80. The paper describes the monotherapy dose-escalation part (N = 52 patients) of the phase I trial of ivuxolimab. Patients were allowed to have had prior anti-PD-1, anti-PD-L1 or anti-CTLA-4 therapy, and roughly 40% of the dose-escalation patients had previously received checkpoint inhibitors.

The trial excluded patients who had a history of autoimmune disease or were on systemic immunosuppression. In every dose cohort, peripheral blood was drawn for TCR sequencing at baseline, cycle 4 day 1, and cycle 7 day 1. The samples were drawn from a first-in-human, open-label, multicenter phase I dose-escalation trial of ivuxolimab. The trial enrolled adults with locally advanced or metastatic head and neck squamous cell, hepatocellular, melanoma or renal cell carcinoma. Before TCR sequencing, CD4+ T cells and CD8+ T cells were sorted from peripheral blood as separate populations. To sequence the TCRbeta CDR3 region, genomic DNA was isolated from the sorted cells. TCRbeta CDR3 regions were sequenced using the immunoSEQ Assay. This is the immuneACCESS table as TCRdb keeps it, with only in-frame sequences that have V and J called. A part of the clones is gone; compared with another copy, unresolved V genes explain less than half, and the rest is unexplained. The sample profile shows 97,000 or so clones; about 90% of them were found once. The ten largest make up more than 0.15% of the sample.

Overall results and qualifications from the work: In the 0.1-3.0 mg/kg groups, partial responders had among the lowest normalized peripheral clonal expansion, particularly in CD8+ T cells. Low levels of normalized T-cell clonal expansion were also shown by some nonresponding patients. Which antigens the clonally expanded peripheral T cells were specific for was not determined. At doses from 0.1 to 3.0 mg/kg, clonal expansion was seen in both CD4+ and CD8+ blood T cells between baseline and week 6. After ivuxolimab, more expanded clones were found on average in CD8+ T cells than in CD4+ T cells.

Per the germline V gene (reference sequence), LNHDA is the CDR1 and SQIVND is the CDR2. CDR3 length: 13 amino acids, cysteine to phenylalanine. CDR3 DNA only is kept here, 39 bases in frame from base 1. Here V drops 6 bases and J drops 3 bases, and the junction holds 4 bases not matched to any gene. The sequencing used CD4+ or CD8+ T cells sorted from blood, collected in a trial of the OX40 agonist ivuxolimab. The TCR was taken from an adult with an advanced solid tumor such as melanoma, head and neck, liver or kidney cancer. The sequence links TRBV19 to TRBJ2-7; TRBD1 aligns with 8 central bases. The nucleotide sequence reads as follows: TGTGCCAGTAGGAGTGACAGGGGCTACGAGCAGTACTTC. This encodes CASRSDRGYEQYF.